This T cell receptor beta chain was sequenced during a study of Ad26.COV2.S vaccination and SARS-CoV-2 variants. Treatment: 15 to 20 received Ad26.COV2.S at low or high dose, single or two shots; several received placebo; per-sample allocation not given. Sampling took place 63 days after the first vaccine or placebo injection. V was cut by 1 base and J by 4 bases, with 5 bases left in between. The CDR3 runs 12 residues. TCRdb's table, derived via immunoSEQ multiplex PCR, lists solely in-frame clones and lacks some. The sample yields 510,000 or so clones, around 90% seen once. The chain combines TRBV12-3 or TRBV12-4 with TRBJ2-7; D ambiguous. This clonotype originated in a person between 18 and 65 years old who received the Ad26.COV2.S COVID-19 vaccine or a placebo. Sequencing was performed on peripheral blood, taken in a trial of Ad26.COV2.S vaccine versus placebo. CDR3 amino acids: CASSLVHYEQYF. In DNA form, the CDR3 reads TGTGCCAGCAGTTTAGTCCATTACGAGCAGTACTTC.